These T cell receptor beta chains were read from a single sample in a study of cytotoxic CD8 clonotypes in ibrutinib-treated CLL. Profiled with immunoSEQ multiplex PCR; TCRdb holds only in-frame clones, not every one. The sample lists some 300,000 clones, around four fifths occurring once. The source material was PBMCs, sampled before ibrutinib treatment. The receptor source for this set is a human donor with chronic lymphocytic leukemia. Each CDR3 is given with its conserved first and last residue. D genes are given only for firm matches. Clone size is given for some rows only: seen once, a few or many times, or a class if the clone is expanded.

clone_size j_call v_call d_call cdr3_nt cdr3_aa
few TRBJ1-3 TRBV6-1 NA TGTGCCAGCAGACGGCCTTCTGGAAACACCATATATTTT CASRRPSGNTIYF
once TRBJ2-7 TRBV5-6 NA TGTGCCAGCAGCCGGTCTCCGGCCCCCTCCTACGAGCAGTACTTC CASSRSPAPSYEQYF
few TRBJ1-1 TRBV19 TRBD1 TGTGCCAGTGGACAGGTGAACACTGAAGCTTTCTTT CASGQVNTEAFF
NA TRBJ1-5 TRBV11-2 NA TGTGCCAGCAGCTTAACAAAGGACCCCCCCCAGCATTTT CASSLTKDPPQHF
once TRBJ2-1 TRBV10-3 NA TGTGCCATCAGTGAGTCGACGGGGAATGAGCAGTTCTTC CAISESTGNEQFF
NA TRBJ1-4 TRBV25-1 NA TGTGCCACCAGTGAGGGGGAAGAAAAACTGTTTTTT CATSEGEEKLFF
NA TRBJ2-5 TRBV5-6 NA TGTGCCAGCAGCCCTATCCCTGGCCAAGAGACCCAGTACTTC CASSPIPGQETQYF
NA TRBJ2-1 TRBV5-1 TRBD2 TGCGCCAGCAGACCGCGGGAGGCCTCAACGAATGAGCAGTTCTTC CASRPREASTNEQFF
NA TRBJ2-1 TRBV28 TRBD2 TGTGCCAGCAGTCAACTAGCGGGGAGCTCCTACAATGAGCAGTTCTTC CASSQLAGSSYNEQFF
NA TRBJ1-1 TRBV30 TRBD1 TGTGCCTGGAGTGTCCTACAGGGGGGGTCTGAAGCTTTCTTT CAWSVLQGGSEAFF
NA TRBJ1-1 TRBV30 NA TGTGCCTGGAGGGGAGACACATCGAACACTGAAGCTTTCTTT CAWRGDTSNTEAFF
NA TRBJ2-3 TRBV5-1 NA TGCGCCAGCAGCTTGAGGGAATTGAGCACAGATACGCAGTATTTT CASSLRELSTDTQYF
NA TRBJ2-7 TRBV4-1 NA TGCGCCAGCAGCCAAGTCTCGTCGGGGCGACTCTACGAGCAGTACTTC CASSQVSSGRLYEQYF
few TRBJ2-1 TRBV6-6 TRBD2 TGTGCCAGCAGGTCGGGACTAGGAGCGGGTGAGCAGTTCTTC CASRSGLGAGEQFF
NA TRBJ1-2 TRBV19 TRBD1 TGTGCCAGTAGGATACGACAGGGGGCCATTGGCTACACCTTC CASRIRQGAIGYTF
NA TRBJ2-1 TRBV29-1 NA TGCAGCGTTGAAGAAGTTTATAATGAGCAGTTCTTC CSVEEVYNEQFF
NA TRBJ2-7 TRBV6-1 NA TGTGCCAGCAGCCAAACAATGACCCCACGGGGGGAGCAGTACTTC CASSQTMTPRGEQYF
NA TRBJ1-5 TRBV19 TRBD1 TGTGCCAGTAGTATGACAGGGGATCAGCCCCAGCATTTT CASSMTGDQPQHF
NA TRBJ2-1 TRBV6-1 NA TGTGCCAGCAGTGAAGGGGGCAGACGGGACGCGGGGCAGTTCTTC CASSEGGRRDAGQFF
once TRBJ1-5 TRBV10-2 TRBD1 TGCGCCAGCAGTTCCGTCGGCCAGGGGGCTTTGTTGCAGCCCCAGCATTTT CASSSVGQGALLQPQHF
NA TRBJ2-1 TRBV5-4 NA TGTGCCAGCAGCGGCCCGGGGAATGAGCAGTTCTTC CASSGPGNEQFF
NA TRBJ2-1 TRBV11-2 NA TGTGCCAGCAGCTTCATTCTGGGTACATACAATGAGCAGTTCTTC CASSFILGTYNEQFF
NA TRBJ2-3 TRBV27 NA TGTGCCAGCAGTTTATTGGGCAGGGATGTGGATACGCAGTATTTT CASSLLGRDVDTQYF
NA TRBJ2-2 TRBV21-1 NA TGTGCCAGCAGCAGCCGGCTAGCGGACACCGGGGAGCTGTTTTTT CASSSRLADTGELFF
NA TRBJ1-3 TRBV30 NA TGTGCCTGGAGTGTACCCCGTTTACATCAAAACACCATATATTTT CAWSVPRLHQNTIYF
few TRBJ1-5 TRBV11-2 TRBD1 TGTGCCAGTGGACAGGGGACTGGGCCCCAGCATTTT CASGQGTGPQHF
NA TRBJ2-7 TRBV30 NA TGTGCCTGGAATGCAGGCTTAGTAAAGGGCGAGCAGTACTTC CAWNAGLVKGEQYF
NA TRBJ2-7 TRBV11-2 TRBD2 TGTGCCAGCAGCACGTGGGTTAGCGGGACCTACGAGCAGTACTTC CASSTWVSGTYEQYF
NA TRBJ2-4 TRBV11-2 NA TGTGCCAGCAGCTCAACCAACATTCAGTACTTC CASSSTNIQYF
NA TRBJ2-7 TRBV10-3 TRBD2 TGTGCCATCAGTGAGTCGGCGCCTAAAGCGGGACCCCACTACGAGCAGTACTTC CAISESAPKAGPHYEQYF
NA TRBJ2-5 TRBV7-2 TRBD1 TGTGCCAGCAGCTTAGAATTTGCCAGGGGGCAAGAGACCCAGTACTTC CASSLEFARGQETQYF
few TRBJ1-1 TRBV27 NA TGTGCCAGCAGGAGAACTTCGGGGACTGAAGCTTTCTTT CASRRTSGTEAFF
NA TRBJ2-7 TRBV7-3 TRBD2 TGTGCCAGCAGCTTAAGTGGTCTAGCGGGAGCTAGCGAGCAGTACTTC CASSLSGLAGASEQYF
NA TRBJ1-5 TRBV19 TRBD1 TGTGCCAGTAGTCCAAGAGGGGACAGCTATAGCAATCAGCCCCAGCATTTT CASSPRGDSYSNQPQHF
NA TRBJ2-3 TRBV10-1 NA TGCGCCAGCAGTGAGGCCCTCACTAGCACAGATACGCAGTATTTT CASSEALTSTDTQYF
once TRBJ2-1 TRBV5-1 TRBD2 TGCGCCAGCAGCCCCTGGCAGCGGGGGGACAATGAGCAGTTCTTC CASSPWQRGDNEQFF
NA TRBJ2-1 TRBV19 TRBD2 TGTGCCAGTAGTATAGCCCGGACTAGCTCGTTGGTAACAGATGAGCAGTTCTTC CASSIARTSSLVTDEQFF
once TRBJ2-1 TRBV9 TRBD2 TGTGCCAGCAGCGTAGATCCTAGCGGCTACAATGAGCAGTTCTTC CASSVDPSGYNEQFF
once TRBJ2-7 TRBV6-1 NA TGTGCCAGCAGACCGGATTTTCGGCGTTACGAGCAGTACTTC CASRPDFRRYEQYF
NA TRBJ2-7 TRBV28 NA TGTGCCAGCAGCCCGGGGGGCACACCCTCCTACGAGCAGTACTTC CASSPGGTPSYEQYF
NA TRBJ2-2 TRBV7-9 NA TGTGCCAGCAGCTTAAATCCGACCACCGGGGAGCTGTTTTTT CASSLNPTTGELFF
NA TRBJ1-5 TRBV30 TRBD1 TGTGCCTGGAGCTATGGGACAGTACCGAATCAGCCCCAGCATTTT CAWSYGTVPNQPQHF
NA TRBJ1-5 TRBV19 TRBD1 TGTGCCAGTAGTACCGACAGGGGACCTCAGCCCCAGCATTTT CASSTDRGPQPQHF
NA TRBJ2-7 TRBV4-3 TRBD1 TGCGCCAGCAGCCAGAGGACAGGATTGACCTACGAGCAGTACTTC CASSQRTGLTYEQYF